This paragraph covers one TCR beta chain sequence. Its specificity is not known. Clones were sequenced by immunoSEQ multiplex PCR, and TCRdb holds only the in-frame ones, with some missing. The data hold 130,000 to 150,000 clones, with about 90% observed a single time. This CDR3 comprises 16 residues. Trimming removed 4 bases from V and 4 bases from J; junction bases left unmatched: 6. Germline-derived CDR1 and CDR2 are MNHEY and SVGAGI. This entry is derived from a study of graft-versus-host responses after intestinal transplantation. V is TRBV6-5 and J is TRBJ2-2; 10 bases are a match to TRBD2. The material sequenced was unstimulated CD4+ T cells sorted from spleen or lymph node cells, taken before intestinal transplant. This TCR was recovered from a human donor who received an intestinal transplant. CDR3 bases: TGTGCCAGCAGTTCTCTGGGACTAGCGCCCACCGGGGAGCTGTTTTTT. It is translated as CASSSLGLAPTGELFF.